This section outlines one T cell receptor beta chain sequence together with its context. The data belong to a study of blood T cell repertoires in COVID-19. For the study at large: Material from acute and convalescent COVID-19 was sourced from the United States, Italy and Spain. From T cells, B-cell-depleted T cells, or PBMCs came the material, which was cDNA or gDNA.

After removal of 6 bases from V and 5 bases from J, the junction contained 7 bases not matched to a gene. Germline CDR1 SGHAT, CDR2 FQNNGV. The CDR3 extends over 14 amino acids. TCRdb's copy holds only in-frame clones and misses some; the assay was immunoSEQ multiplex PCR. The sample lists more than 80,000 clones, 75% to 90% occurring once. This clonotype originated in an older man with acute or convalescent COVID-19. The V call is TRBV11-2, the J call TRBJ2-1, with 7 bases matching TRBD2. Sequenced sample: peripheral blood. In DNA, the CDR3 is TGTGCCAGCAGGGGTGGCGGGAGCAACAATGAGCAGTTCTTC. It specifies CASRGGGSNNEQFF. The complete variable domain, with remaining parts taken from reference TRBV11-2 and TRBJ2-1, reads EAGVAQSPRYKIIEKRQSVAFWCNPISGHATLYWYQQILGQGPKLLIQFQNNGVVDDSQLPKDRFSAERLKGVDSTLKIQPAKLEDSAVYLCASRGGGSNNEQFFGPGTRLTVL.